What follows is one T cell receptor beta chain and its context. The data stem from a study of blood T cells in healthy people across ages. Across the study: Per two T cells, about one barcoded beta molecule was captured through template switching.

Germline V lookup: CDR1 LGHNA, CDR2 YSLEER. The length of the CDR3 is 14 residues. Trimming shortened V by 1 base and J by 3 bases, and 9 bases separated the two germline ends. Together with a sample-barcoded 5' primer, a J-beta primer mix was included in a second PCR lasting 7 to 11 cycles. TCRdb independently ran MiXCR on the 5' RACE reads; one entry per CDR3 protein. The sample lists 2 million or so distinct CDR3 sequences, 40% to 55% occurring once. This clonotype originated in a woman in her thirties or forties in good health. V gene TRBV4-3 combines with J gene TRBJ1-1; D is unclear. Specimen: blood. CDR3 coding DNA: TGCGCCAGCAGCCAAGGTCGGGGTTACACTGAAGCTTTCTTT. Its protein product is CASSQGRGYTEAFF.